The clone carrying this TCR beta chain turned up a few times. Germline V lookup: CDR1 SEHNR, CDR2 FQNEAQ (reference sequence). The junction had 7 bases not matched to a gene; V was cut back by 5 bases and J by 8 bases. The CDR3 extends over 15 amino acids. These data belong to a study of blood T cell repertoires in COVID-19. Study-wide background: Donors in the United States, Italy and Spain gave samples during acute or convalescent COVID-19. The cDNA or gDNA used as material had been derived from T cells, B-cell-depleted T cells, or PBMCs.

As processed by the authors: Reference gene primer amplification yielded estimated nucleated cell counts. This table comes from immunoSEQ multiplex PCR, and its TCRdb copy is limited to in-frame clones, with some not included. D and trimming were read from the DNA, whereas the V and J calls and clone size are those reported in that table. Of just over 95,000 clones listed, approximately 87% are singletons. The rearrangement uses TRBV7-9 and TRBJ1-6; 9 bases fit TRBD1. This receptor was taken from a human donor in a cohort sampled during active COVID-19. The sample consisted of peripheral blood. DNA of the CDR3: TGTGCCAGCAGCCCTGGGACAGGGCCGGATTCACCCCTCCACTTT. It codes for CASSPGTGPDSPLHF.